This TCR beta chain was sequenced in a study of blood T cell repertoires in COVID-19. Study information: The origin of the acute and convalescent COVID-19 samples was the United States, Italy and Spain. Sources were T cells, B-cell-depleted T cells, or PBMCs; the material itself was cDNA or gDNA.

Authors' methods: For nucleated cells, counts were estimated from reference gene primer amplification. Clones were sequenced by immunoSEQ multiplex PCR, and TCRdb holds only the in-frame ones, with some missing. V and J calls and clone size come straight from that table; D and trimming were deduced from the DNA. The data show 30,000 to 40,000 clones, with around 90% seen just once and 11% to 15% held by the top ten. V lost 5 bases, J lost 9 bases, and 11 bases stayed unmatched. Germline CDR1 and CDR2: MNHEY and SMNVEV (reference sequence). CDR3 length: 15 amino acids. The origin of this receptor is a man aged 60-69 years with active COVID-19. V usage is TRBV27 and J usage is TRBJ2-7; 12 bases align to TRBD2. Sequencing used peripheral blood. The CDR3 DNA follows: TGTGCCAGCAGTCCGCGACTAGCGGGAGATATTTCGCAGTACTTC. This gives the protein CASSPRLAGDISQYF.